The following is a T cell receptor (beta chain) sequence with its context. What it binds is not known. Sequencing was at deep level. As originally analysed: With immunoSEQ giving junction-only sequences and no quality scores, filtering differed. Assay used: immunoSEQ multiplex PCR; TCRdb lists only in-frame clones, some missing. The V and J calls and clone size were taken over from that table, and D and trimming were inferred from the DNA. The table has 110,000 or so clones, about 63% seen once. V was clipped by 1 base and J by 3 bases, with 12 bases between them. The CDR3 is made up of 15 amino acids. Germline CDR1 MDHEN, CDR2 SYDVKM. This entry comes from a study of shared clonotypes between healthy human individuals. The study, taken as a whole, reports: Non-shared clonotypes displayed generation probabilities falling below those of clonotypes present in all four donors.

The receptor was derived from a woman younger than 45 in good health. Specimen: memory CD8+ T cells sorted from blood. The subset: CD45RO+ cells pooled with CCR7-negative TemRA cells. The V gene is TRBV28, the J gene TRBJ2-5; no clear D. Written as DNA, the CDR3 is TGTGCCAGCAGTTTATCCAGAAGAGAAAAAGAGACCCAGTACTTC. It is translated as CASSLSRREKETQYF.